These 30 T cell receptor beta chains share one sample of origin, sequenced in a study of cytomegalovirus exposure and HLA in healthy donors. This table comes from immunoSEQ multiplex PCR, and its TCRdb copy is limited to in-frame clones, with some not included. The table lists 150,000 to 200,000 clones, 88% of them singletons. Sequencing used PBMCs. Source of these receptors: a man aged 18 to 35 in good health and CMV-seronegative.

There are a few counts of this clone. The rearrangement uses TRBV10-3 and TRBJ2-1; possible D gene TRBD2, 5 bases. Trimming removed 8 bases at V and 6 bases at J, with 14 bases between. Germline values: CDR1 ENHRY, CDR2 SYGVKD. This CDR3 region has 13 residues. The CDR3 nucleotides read TGTGCCATCGCCTCCCCGGACTCCAATGAGCAGTTCTTC. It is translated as CAIASPDSNEQFF.

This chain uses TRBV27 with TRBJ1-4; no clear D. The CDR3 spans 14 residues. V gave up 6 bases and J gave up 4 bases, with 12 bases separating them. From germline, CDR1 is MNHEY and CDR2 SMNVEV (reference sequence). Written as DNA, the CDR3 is TGTGCCAGCAGAAGATCGGGGATTAATGAAAAACTGTTTTTT. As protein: CASRRSGINEKLFF.

The CDR3 reads CASSHTKDTQYF. The CDR3 bases are TGCGCCAGCAGCCATACAAAAGATACGCAGTATTTT. The rearrangement uses TRBV4-3 and TRBJ2-3; D is unclear. The germline V and J ends were trimmed by 3 bases and 5 bases, with 6 bases remaining between them. This CDR3 region has 12 residues. The germline gives CDR1 LGHNA, CDR2 YSLEER.

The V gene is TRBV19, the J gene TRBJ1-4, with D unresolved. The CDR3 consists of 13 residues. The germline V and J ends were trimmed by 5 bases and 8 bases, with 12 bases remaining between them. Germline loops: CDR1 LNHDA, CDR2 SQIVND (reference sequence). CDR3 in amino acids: CASSSGNWEKLFF. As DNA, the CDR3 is TGTGCCAGTAGTTCGGGAAATTGGGAAAAACTGTTTTTT.

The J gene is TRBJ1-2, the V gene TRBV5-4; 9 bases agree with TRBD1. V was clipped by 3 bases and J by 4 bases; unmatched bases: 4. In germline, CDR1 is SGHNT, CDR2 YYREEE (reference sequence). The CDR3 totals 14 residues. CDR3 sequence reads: CASSSQTGGYGYTF. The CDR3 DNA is TGTGCCAGCAGCTCCCAGACAGGGGGCTATGGCTACACCTTC.

CDR3 sequence: CASSFLLAGTSTDTQYF. The DNA for the CDR3 is TGTGCCAGCAGTTTCCTCCTAGCGGGAACTAGCACAGATACGCAGTATTTT. V gene TRBV28 combines with J gene TRBJ2-3, with 9 bases aligning to TRBD2. The germline CDR1 and CDR2 sequences are MDHEN and SYDVKM. The junction had 7 bases not matched to a gene; V was cut back by 3 bases and J by 0 bases. This CDR3 region has 17 residues. Looking up the rest from reference TRBV28 and TRBJ2-3 gives the full variable domain: DVKVTQSSRYLVKRTGEKVFLECVQDMDHENMFWYRQDPGLGLRLIYFSYDVKMKEKGDIPEGYSVSREKKERFSLILESASTNQTSMYLCASSFLLAGTSTDTQYFGPGTRLTVL.

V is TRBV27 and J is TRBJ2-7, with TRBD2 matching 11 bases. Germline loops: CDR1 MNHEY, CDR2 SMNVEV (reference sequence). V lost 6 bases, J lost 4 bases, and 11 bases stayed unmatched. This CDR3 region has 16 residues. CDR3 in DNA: TGTGCCAGCAGGCCAACTAGCGGGAGAGAGGTGTACGAGCAGTACTTC. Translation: CASRPTSGREVYEQYF.

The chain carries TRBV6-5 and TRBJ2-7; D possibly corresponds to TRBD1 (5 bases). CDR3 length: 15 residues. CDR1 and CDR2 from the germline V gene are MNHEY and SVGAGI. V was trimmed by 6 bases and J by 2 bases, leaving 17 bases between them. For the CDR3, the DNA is TGTGCCAGCAGCCAAGACAGTAGGGGAACCTACGAGCAGTACGTC. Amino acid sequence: CASSQDSRGTYEQYV.

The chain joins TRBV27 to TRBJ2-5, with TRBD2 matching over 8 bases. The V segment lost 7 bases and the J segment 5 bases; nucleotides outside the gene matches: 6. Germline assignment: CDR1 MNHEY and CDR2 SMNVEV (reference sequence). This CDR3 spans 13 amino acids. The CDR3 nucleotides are TGTGCCAGCACCTCCGGGGGGGTGGAGACCCAGTACTTC. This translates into CASTSGGVETQYF.

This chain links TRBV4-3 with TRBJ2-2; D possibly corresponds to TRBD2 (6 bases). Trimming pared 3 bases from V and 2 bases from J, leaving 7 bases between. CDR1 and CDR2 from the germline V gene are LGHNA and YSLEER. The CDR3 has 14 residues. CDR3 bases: TGCGCCAGCAGCCACGGGAGAAACACCGGGGAGCTGTTTTTT. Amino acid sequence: CASSHGRNTGELFF.

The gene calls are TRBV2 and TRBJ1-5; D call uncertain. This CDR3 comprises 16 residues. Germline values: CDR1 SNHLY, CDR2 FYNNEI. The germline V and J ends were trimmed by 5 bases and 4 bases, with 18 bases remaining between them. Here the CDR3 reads CASSRIGGSGNQPQHF. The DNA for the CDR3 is TGTGCCAGCAGTCGTATTGGAGGGTCCGGGAATCAGCCCCAGCATTTT.

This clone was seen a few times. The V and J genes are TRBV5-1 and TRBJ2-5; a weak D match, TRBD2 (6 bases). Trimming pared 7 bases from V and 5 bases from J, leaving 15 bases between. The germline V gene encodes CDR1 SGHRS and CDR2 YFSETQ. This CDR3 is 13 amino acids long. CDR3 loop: CASGPGVGETQYF. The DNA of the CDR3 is TGCGCCAGCGGACCGGGGGTTGGGGAGACCCAGTACTTC.

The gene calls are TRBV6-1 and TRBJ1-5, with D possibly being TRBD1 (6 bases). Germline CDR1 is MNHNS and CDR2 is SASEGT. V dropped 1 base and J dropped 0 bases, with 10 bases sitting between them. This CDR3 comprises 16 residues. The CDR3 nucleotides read TGTGCCAGCAGTGAAGAGGGGGGGAATAGCAATCAGCCCCAGCATTTT. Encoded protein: CASSEEGGNSNQPQHF.

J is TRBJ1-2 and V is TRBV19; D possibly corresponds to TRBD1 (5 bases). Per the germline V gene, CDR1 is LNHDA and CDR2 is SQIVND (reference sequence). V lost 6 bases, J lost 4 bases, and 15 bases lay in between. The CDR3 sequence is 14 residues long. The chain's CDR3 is CASSPPGGLYGYTF. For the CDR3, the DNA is TGTGCCAGTAGCCCTCCGGGGGGACTCTATGGCTACACCTTC.

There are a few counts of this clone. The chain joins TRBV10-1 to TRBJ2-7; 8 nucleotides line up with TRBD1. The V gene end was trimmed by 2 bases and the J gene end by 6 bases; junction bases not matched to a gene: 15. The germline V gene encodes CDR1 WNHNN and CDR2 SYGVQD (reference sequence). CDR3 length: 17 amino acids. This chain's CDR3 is CASSEPRRLDRGSEQYV. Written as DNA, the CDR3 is TGCGCCAGCAGTGAGCCCAGAAGGCTCGACAGGGGCTCCGAGCAGTACGTC.

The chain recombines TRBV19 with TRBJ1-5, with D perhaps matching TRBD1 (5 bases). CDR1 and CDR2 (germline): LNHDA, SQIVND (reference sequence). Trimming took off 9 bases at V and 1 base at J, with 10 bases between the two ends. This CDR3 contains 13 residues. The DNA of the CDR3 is TGTGCCAGCGGACATTCAAGCAATCAGCCCCAGCATTTT. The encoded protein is CASGHSSNQPQHF.

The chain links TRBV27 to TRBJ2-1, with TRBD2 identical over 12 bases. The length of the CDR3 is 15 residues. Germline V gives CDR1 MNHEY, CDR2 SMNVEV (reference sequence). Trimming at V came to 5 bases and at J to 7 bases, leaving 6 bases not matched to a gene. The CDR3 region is CASSLRTSGENEQFF. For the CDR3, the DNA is TGTGCCAGCAGTCTCAGGACTAGCGGGGAAAATGAGCAGTTCTTC.

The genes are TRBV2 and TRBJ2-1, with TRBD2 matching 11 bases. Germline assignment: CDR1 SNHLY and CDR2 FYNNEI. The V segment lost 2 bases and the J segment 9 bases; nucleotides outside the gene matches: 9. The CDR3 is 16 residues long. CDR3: CASSETLAGVSGEQFF. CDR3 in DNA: TGTGCCAGCAGTGAAACACTAGCGGGAGTATCAGGTGAGCAGTTCTTC.

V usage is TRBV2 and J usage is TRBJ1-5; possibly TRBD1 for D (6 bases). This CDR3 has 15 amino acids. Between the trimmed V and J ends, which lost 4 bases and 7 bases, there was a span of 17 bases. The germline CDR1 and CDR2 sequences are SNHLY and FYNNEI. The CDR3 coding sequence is TGTGCCAGCAGTGTTAACAGGGATTCGCGACAGCCCCAGCATTTT. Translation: CASSVNRDSRQPQHF. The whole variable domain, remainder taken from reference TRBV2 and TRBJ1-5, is EPEVTQTPSHQVTQMGQEVILRCVPISNHLYFYWYRQILGQKVEFLVSFYNNEISEKSEIFDDQFSVERPDGSNFTLKIRSTKLEDSAMYFCASSVNRDSRQPQHFGDGTRLSIL.

CDR3 sequence: CASSLDPYGYTF. The DNA for the CDR3 is TGTGCCAGCAGCTTAGATCCATATGGCTACACCTTC. The chain combines TRBV11-2 with TRBJ1-2, with no clear D. The CDR3 contains 12 residues. Germline CDR1 reads SGHAT; CDR2 reads FQNNGV. Deletions cut 0 bases from V and 5 bases from J, with 4 bases between.

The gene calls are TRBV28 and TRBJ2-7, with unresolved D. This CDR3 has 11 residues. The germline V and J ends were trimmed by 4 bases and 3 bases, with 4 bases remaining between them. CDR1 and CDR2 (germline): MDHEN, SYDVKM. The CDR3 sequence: CASSSVYEQYF. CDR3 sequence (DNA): TGTGCCAGCAGTTCCGTCTACGAGCAGTACTTC.

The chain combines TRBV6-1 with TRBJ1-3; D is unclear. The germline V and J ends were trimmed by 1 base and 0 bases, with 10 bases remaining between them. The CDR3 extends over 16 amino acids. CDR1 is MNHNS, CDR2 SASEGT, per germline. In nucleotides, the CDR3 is TGTGCCAGCAGTGAAGGATGGCTCTTCTCTGGAAACACCATATATTTT. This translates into CASSEGWLFSGNTIYF.

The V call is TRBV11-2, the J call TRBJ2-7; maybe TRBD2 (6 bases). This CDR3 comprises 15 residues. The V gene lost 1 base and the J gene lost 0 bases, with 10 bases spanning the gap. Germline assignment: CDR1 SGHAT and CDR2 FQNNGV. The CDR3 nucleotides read TGTGCCAGCAGCTTAGGTGCGGGGAGCTCCTACGAGCAGTACGTC. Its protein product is CASSLGAGSSYEQYV.

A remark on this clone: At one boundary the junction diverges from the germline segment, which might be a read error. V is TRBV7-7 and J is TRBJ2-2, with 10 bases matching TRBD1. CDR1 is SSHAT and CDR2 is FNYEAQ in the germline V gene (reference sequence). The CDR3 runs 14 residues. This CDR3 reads CASSRDRGSRELFF. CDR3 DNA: TGTGCTAGCAGCAGGGACAGGGGTTCAAGGGAGCTGTTTTTT.

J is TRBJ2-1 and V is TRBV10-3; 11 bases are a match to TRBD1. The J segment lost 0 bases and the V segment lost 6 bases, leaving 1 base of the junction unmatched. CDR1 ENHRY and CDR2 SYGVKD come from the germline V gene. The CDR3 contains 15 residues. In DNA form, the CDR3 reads TGTGCCATCAGCGGGACAGGGGGCTCCTACAATGAGCAGTTCTTC. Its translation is CAISGTGGSYNEQFF.

The CDR3 DNA reads TGTGCCACGAGTATTTTCGCGCGGGCTGGAAACACCATATATTTT. Translating gives CATSIFARAGNTIYF. V usage is TRBV6-5 and J usage is TRBJ1-3; D unresolved. CDR3 length: 15 residues. Germline assignment: CDR1 MNHEY and CDR2 SVGAGI. V lost 10 bases to trimming and J lost 2 bases, with 18 bases between them.

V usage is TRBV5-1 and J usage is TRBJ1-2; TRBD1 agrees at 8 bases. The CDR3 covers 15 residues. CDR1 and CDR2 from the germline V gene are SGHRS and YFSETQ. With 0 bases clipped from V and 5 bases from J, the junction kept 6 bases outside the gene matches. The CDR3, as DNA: TGCGCCAGCAGCTTGGGACAGGGGCCGACTTATGGCTACACCTTC. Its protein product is CASSLGQGPTYGYTF.

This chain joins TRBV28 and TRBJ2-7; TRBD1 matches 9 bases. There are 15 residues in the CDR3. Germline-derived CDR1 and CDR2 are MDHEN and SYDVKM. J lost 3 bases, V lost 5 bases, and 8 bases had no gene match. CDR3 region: CASSQRTGDFYEQYV. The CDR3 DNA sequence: TGTGCCAGCAGTCAACGGACAGGGGACTTCTACGAGCAGTACGTC.

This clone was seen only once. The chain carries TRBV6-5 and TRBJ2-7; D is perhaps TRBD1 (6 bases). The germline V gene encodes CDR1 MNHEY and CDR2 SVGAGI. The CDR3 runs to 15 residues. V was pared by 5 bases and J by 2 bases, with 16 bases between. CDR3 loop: CASSPGQSPTYEQYV. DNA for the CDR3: TGTGCCAGCAGTCCCGGACAGAGTCCTACCTACGAGCAGTACGTC.

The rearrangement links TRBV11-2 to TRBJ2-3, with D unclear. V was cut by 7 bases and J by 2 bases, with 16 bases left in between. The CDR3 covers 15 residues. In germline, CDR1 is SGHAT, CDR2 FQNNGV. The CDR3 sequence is CASTQSPTFTDTQYF. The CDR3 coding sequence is TGTGCCAGCACCCAGTCCCCCACCTTCACAGATACGCAGTATTTT.